The 11 T cell receptor beta chains below come from one sample, sequenced in a study of T cells in Graves' hyperthyroidism and ophthalmopathy. TCR beta CDR3 regions were amplified from RNA. A set of HTBI primers served as the primers for a first-round RT-PCR of the TCR CDR3. TCRdb reprocessed the multiplex PCR reads via MiXCR and lists one record per CDR3 protein. The repertoire consists of some 560,000 distinct CDR3 sequences, with about 15% occurring once and the leading ten covering around 13%. Sequenced: blood. The receptors here all came from a woman aged 40 to 50 with Graves' hyperthyroidism.

This clonotype was seen a handful of times. The V and J genes are TRBV10-3 and TRBJ2-1; D is uncertain. V was pared by 5 bases and J by 0 bases, with 8 bases between. Germline V gives CDR1 ENHRY, CDR2 SYGVKD. There are 14 residues in the CDR3. The CDR3 DNA sequence: TGTGCCATCAGTAGAGGTAGCTCCTACAATGAGCAGTTCTTC. It specifies CAISRGSSYNEQFF.

This clonotype was seen ten or more times. The V and J genes are TRBV27 and TRBJ2-2, with 12 bases aligning to TRBD1. V lost 7 bases to trimming and J lost 5 bases; unmatched junction nucleotides: 11. Per the germline V gene, CDR1 is MNHEY and CDR2 is SMNVEV (reference sequence). The CDR3 is 17 amino acids. The CDR3 here is CASTGTGGFGVTGELFF. In DNA, the CDR3 is TGTGCCAGCACCGGGACAGGGGGCTTCGGGGTTACCGGGGAGCTGTTTTTT.

V is TRBV7-9 and J is TRBJ1-4, with D perhaps matching TRBD1 (5 bases). The V gene's germline CDR1 is SEHNR and CDR2 FQNEAQ (reference sequence). The CDR3 loop spans 14 amino acids. The V end lost 3 bases, the J end lost 8 bases, and 13 bases lay between the germline ends. CDR3 protein: CASSFTGRGEKLFF. DNA for the CDR3: TGTGCCAGCAGCTTCACAGGAAGAGGAGAAAAACTGTTTTTT. Drawing the rest from reference TRBV7-9 and TRBJ1-4, the complete variable domain is DTGVSQNPRHKITKRGQNVTFRCDPISEHNRLYWYRQTLGQGPEFLTYFQNEAQLEKSRLLSDRFSAERPKGSFSTLEIQRTEQGDSAMYLCASSFTGRGEKLFFGSGTQLSVL.

At least ten counts were recorded for this clonotype. The chain carries TRBV3-1 and TRBJ2-2, with TRBD1 identical over 7 bases. The CDR3 runs to 19 residues. Looked up from germline, CDR1 is LGHDT and CDR2 is YNNKEL (reference sequence). V shed 0 bases and J 3 bases; nucleotides not matched to a gene: 13. The DNA for the CDR3 is TGTGCCAGCAGCCAAGATTTGTCTTTAGGGACAGCTCACACCGGGGAGCTGTTTTTT. Translated, it gives CASSQDLSLGTAHTGELFF.

This clonotype has at least ten counts. This chain joins TRBV28 and TRBJ2-1; D is perhaps TRBD2 (5 bases). This CDR3 has 14 residues. The V gene's germline CDR1 is MDHEN and CDR2 SYDVKM. The V gene lost 7 bases and the J gene lost 4 bases, with 14 bases spanning the gap. CDR3 sequence reads: CASMGSTAYNEQFF. The CDR3 nucleotides are TGTGCCAGCATGGGGAGCACGGCTTACAATGAGCAGTTCTTC. Together with reference TRBV28 and TRBJ2-1, the CDR3 gives the full variable domain: DVKVTQSSRYLVKRTGEKVFLECVQDMDHENMFWYRQDPGLGLRLIYFSYDVKMKEKGDIPEGYSVSREKKERFSLILESASTNQTSMYLCASMGSTAYNEQFFGPGTRLTVL.

At least ten counts were recorded for this clonotype. The chain couples TRBV2 to TRBJ1-2; 7 nucleotides agree with TRBD1. V dropped 6 bases and J dropped 5; count of bases not matched to a gene: 9. Germline CDR1 is SNHLY and CDR2 is FYNNEI. This CDR3 region has 14 residues. The CDR3 region is CASRATGTVYGYTF. As DNA, the CDR3 is TGTGCCAGCAGAGCAACCGGGACAGTGTATGGCTACACCTTC.

Ten or more counts support this clonotype. The chain couples TRBV7-2 to TRBJ2-7; TRBD2 might be the D (5 bases). The ends were cut back, 3 bases at V and 0 bases at J, with 9 bases in the middle. CDR1 is SGHTA, CDR2 FQGNSA, per germline. The CDR3 is 14 residues long. CDR3 residues: CASSFAGDSYEQYF. The CDR3 coding sequence is TGTGCCAGCAGCTTTGCGGGCGACTCCTACGAGCAGTACTTC.

This clonotype was picked up many times. V and J are TRBV28 and TRBJ1-1, with TRBD1 identical over 10 bases. V trimming: 5 bases; J trimming: 3 bases; junction bases outside the gene matches: 6. The CDR3 has 15 residues. CDR1 is MDHEN, CDR2 SYDVKM, per germline. CDR3: CASSLLGTGDTEAFF. The CDR3 DNA reads TGTGCCAGCAGTCTCCTAGGGACAGGGGACACTGAAGCTTTCTTT. Full variable domain (rest looked up from reference TRBV28 and TRBJ1-1): DVKVTQSSRYLVKRTGEKVFLECVQDMDHENMFWYRQDPGLGLRLIYFSYDVKMKEKGDIPEGYSVSREKKERFSLILESASTNQTSMYLCASSLLGTGDTEAFFGQGTRLTVV.

This clonotype was found a few times. This chain joins TRBV28 and TRBJ1-5; D gene uncertain. V was clipped by 7 bases and J by 2 bases, with 15 bases between them. The germline gives CDR1 MDHEN, CDR2 SYDVKM. The CDR3 totals 15 residues. CDR3 nucleotides: TGTGCCAGCACTCCCCCGGGTGGGGGCAATCAGCCCCAGCATTTT. Protein: CASTPPGGGNQPQHF.

This clonotype was seen a few times. CDR3 bases: TGCAGTGCAAAGCGAAGGTTTTCCCTTGACACTGAAGCTTTCTTT. Translating it yields CSAKRRFSLDTEAFF. The V and J genes are TRBV20-1 and TRBJ1-1; D remains ambiguous. Germline V gives CDR1 DFQATT, CDR2 SNEGSKA (reference sequence). The V end lost 6 bases, the J end lost 3 bases, and 20 bases lay between the germline ends. This CDR3 is built from 15 residues.

V gene TRBV5-1 combines with J gene TRBJ2-2; no clear D gene. The germline V and J ends were trimmed by 0 bases and 0 bases, with 6 bases remaining between them. Looked up from germline, CDR1 is SGHRS and CDR2 is YFSETQ. The CDR3 loop spans 15 amino acids. This chain's CDR3 is CASSLEITNTGELFF. For the CDR3, the DNA is TGCGCCAGCAGCTTGGAAATTACGAACACCGGGGAGCTGTTTTTT.